These T cell receptor beta chains were read from a single sample in a study of molecular identifiers for immune sequencing clone quantification. From the PCR reads, TCRdb called clonotypes with MiXCR, one entry per CDR3 protein. The table includes over 600,000 distinct CDR3 sequences, just under 20% detected once. The specimen sequenced was naive CD8+ T cells from blood, with Jurkat cell RNA spiked in. The source of these receptors is a human donor in good health. Some libraries in this study had Jurkat cell RNA spiked in. Each CDR3 is given with its conserved first and last residue. A D gene is named only where the DNA matches it firmly. For some rows the clone size is stated as once, few or many, or as a class when expanded; others skip it.

d_gene	v_gene	j_gene	abundance	CDR3aa	CDR3nt
TRBD2	TRBV3-1	TRBJ2-7	many	CASTLAGGPYEQYF	TGTGCCAGCACCCTAGCGGGGGGGCCCTACGAGCAGTACTTC
NA	TRBV27	TRBJ2-5	NA	CASSFSAGLQETQYF	TGTGCCAGCAGTTTCTCTGCGGGACTCCAAGAGACCCAGTACTTC
NA	TRBV7-9	TRBJ2-5	few	CASSFQEQEAQYF	TGTGCCAGCAGCTTTCAGGAACAAGAGGCCCAGTACTTC
TRBD1	TRBV11-2	TRBJ2-1	many	CASSQTGQGEQFF	TGTGCCAGCAGCCAGACGGGACAGGGTGAGCAGTTCTTC
TRBD2	TRBV7-6	TRBJ2-5	few	CASSEVAGAAETQYF	TGTGCCAGCAGCGAAGTAGCGGGAGCGGCAGAGACCCAGTACTTC
NA	TRBV19	TRBJ2-7	few	CASSIAGVSYEQYF	TGTGCCAGTAGTATCGCAGGGGTTTCCTACGAGCAGTACTTC
NA	TRBV6-5	TRBJ2-2	few	CASSYFSGVTGELFF	TGTGCCAGCAGTTACTTTTCAGGGGTCACCGGGGAGCTGTTTTTT
NA	TRBV28	TRBJ2-7	many	CASSSRVGGYEQYF	TGTGCCAGCAGTTCCAGGGTAGGAGGCTACGAGCAGTACTTC
TRBD1	TRBV6-6	TRBJ1-1	many	CATNIPRDSETVSAEAFF	TGTGCCACCAATATTCCCCGGGACAGCGAAACTGTAAGCGCTGAAGCTTTCTTT
NA	TRBV6-2/TRBV6-3	TRBJ2-7	many	CASSGTPGTYEQYF	TGTGCCAGCAGCGGGACTCCTGGCACCTACGAGCAGTACTTC
NA	TRBV5-6	TRBJ2-7	many	CASSRPQGSSYEQYF	TGTGCCAGCAGCCGACCTCAGGGGAGCTCCTACGAGCAGTACTTC
NA	TRBV13	TRBJ2-5	many	CASSASGTTTVGRAQETQYF	TGTGCCAGCAGCGCATCCGGGACGACCACGGTCGGACGAGCCCAAGAGACCCAGTACTTC
TRBD1	TRBV23-1	TRBJ1-6	NA	CASSLPWDRPNSPLHF	TGCGCCAGCAGTCTCCCGTGGGACAGACCTAATTCACCCCTCCACTTT
NA	TRBV7-2	TRBJ2-2	many	CASSFLQGTTGELFF	TGTGCCAGCAGCTTTCTCCAGGGTACCACCGGGGAGCTGTTTTTT
TRBD1	TRBV23-1	TRBJ1-5	many	CATPAQGAFSRQPQHF	TGCGCCACTCCCGCCCAGGGGGCGTTTTCACGCCAGCCCCAGCATTTT
NA	TRBV4-1	TRBJ2-7	few	CASSLYFESYEQYF	TGCGCCAGCAGCCTCTATTTTGAGAGCTACGAGCAGTACTTC
NA	TRBV5-6	TRBJ2-7	many	CASSPVRGTYEQYF	TGTGCCAGCAGCCCGGTCAGAGGGACCTACGAGCAGTACTTC
TRBD1	TRBV30	TRBJ2-7	many	CAWRPGTGSLRPSYEQYF	TGTGCCTGGAGGCCCGGGACAGGTAGTTTAAGGCCCTCCTACGAGCAGTACTTC
NA	TRBV9	TRBJ2-2	NA	CASSVVGGSVTGELFF	TGTGCCAGCAGCGTAGTTGGAGGGTCGGTTACCGGGGAGCTGTTTTTT
TRBD1	TRBV4-1	TRBJ1-1	many	CASSQYRTGNTEAFF	TGCGCCAGCAGCCAGTACCGGACAGGAAACACTGAAGCTTTCTTT
TRBD2	TRBV10-3	TRBJ2-5	NA	CAISMTSAYQETQYF	TGTGCCATCAGTATGACTAGCGCGTACCAAGAGACCCAGTACTTC
NA	TRBV29-1	TRBJ2-7	many	CSVMSGVNEQYF	TGCAGCGTTATGTCGGGGGTAAACGAGCAGTACTTC
TRBD2	TRBV2	TRBJ2-3	NA	CASSPPWLAGGVRDTDTQYF	TGTGCCAGCAGTCCCCCCTGGCTAGCGGGAGGGGTGAGGGACACAGATACGCAGTATTTT
TRBD2	TRBV24-1	TRBJ2-2	many	CATSDKLAGANTGELFF	TGTGCCACCAGTGATAAACTAGCGGGGGCGAACACCGGGGAGCTGTTTTTT
NA	TRBV28	TRBJ2-7	many	CASTGARAGYEQYF	TGTGCCAGCACGGGGGCCCGGGCCGGCTACGAGCAGTACTTC
NA	TRBV12-5	TRBJ2-5	NA	CASGVLGSQETQYF	TGTGCTAGTGGTGTCTTAGGCAGCCAAGAGACCCAGTACTTC
NA	TRBV6-2/TRBV6-3	TRBJ2-7	many	CASTQGESYEQYF	TGTGCCAGCACCCAAGGAGAGTCCTACGAGCAGTACTTC